The next 25 T cell receptor beta chains were all read from a single sample in a study of human T cells and chemical hapten exposure. TCRdb processed the RACE reads anew with MiXCR; each CDR3 protein has one entry. The sample includes fewer than 400,000 distinct CDR3 sequences, approximately 6.3% of them seen just once. Noted time point: patch test 1, 2 weeks after DPC sensitization. Described treatment: therapeutic diphenylcyclopropenone sensitization with weekly scalp DPC. The sequenced sample was whole blood, obtained in connection with sensitization to the hapten diphenylcyclopropenone (DPC). These receptors were collected from a woman under 30 with alopecia areata. Some clones in this sample may be carry-over from other donors' samples.

This clonotype was seen at least ten times. The CDR3 sequence: CATSRGGTGNSPLHF. The DNA of the CDR3 is TGTGCCACCAGCAGAGGGGGGACAGGGAATTCACCCCTCCACTTT. V is TRBV15 and J is TRBJ1-6; 9 bases agree with TRBD1. Trimming took 1 base from V and 7 from J; bases not matched to a gene: 2. In germline, CDR1 is LNHNV, CDR2 YYDKDF (reference sequence). CDR3 size: 15 residues.

This clonotype was picked up many times. The rearrangement uses TRBV6-6 and TRBJ2-3; no definite D call. Trimming stripped 5 bases from V and 6 bases from J, with 9 bases between. Per the germline V gene, CDR1 is MNHNY and CDR2 is SVGAGI (reference sequence). The CDR3 spans 12 residues. In nucleotides, the CDR3 is TGTGCCAGCAGTCCCGAGCATGATACGCAGTATTTT. Translating it yields CASSPEHDTQYF.

The rearrangement uses TRBV10-3 and TRBJ2-7; 8 bases agree with TRBD2. With V trimmed by 6 bases and J by 3 bases, 4 bases remained unmatched. From germline, CDR1 is ENHRY and CDR2 SYGVKD. This CDR3 contains 13 residues. The CDR3 is CAIRLAESYEQYF. As DNA, the CDR3 is TGTGCCATCAGACTAGCGGAGAGCTACGAGCAGTACTTC.

CDR3 sequence reads: CASSPRGGAYQETQYF. CDR3 bases: TGTGCCAGCAGCCCCCGGGGGGGGGCGTACCAAGAGACCCAGTACTTC. The J gene is TRBJ2-5, the V gene TRBV9; TRBD2 agrees at 8 bases. The V gene end was trimmed by 4 bases and the J gene end by 0 bases; junction bases not matched to a gene: 8. Germline V gives CDR1 SGDLS, CDR2 YYNGEE. CDR3 length: 16 residues.

This clonotype was seen a handful of times. The chain carries TRBV20-1 and TRBJ1-1, with D perhaps TRBD1 (5 bases). The CDR3 has 14 amino acids. The V end lost 0 bases, the J end lost 4 bases, and 12 bases lay between the germline ends. Germline V gene sequence: CDR1 DFQATT, CDR2 SNEGSKA (reference sequence). CDR3 DNA sequence: TGCAGTGCTAGAGATGGGGGGAGAGGCACTGAAGCTTTCTTT. Its protein is CSARDGGRGTEAFF.

This clonotype was detected a few times. This rearrangement joins TRBV7-2 to TRBJ2-7; D unresolved. The germline CDR1 and CDR2 sequences are SGHTA and FQGNSA. V lost 1 base and J 0 bases, leaving 7 bases between the germline ends. The CDR3 has 14 residues. The CDR3 loop reads CASSLEWDSYEQYF. The DNA for the CDR3 is TGTGCCAGCAGCTTAGAGTGGGACTCCTACGAGCAGTACTTC. Together with reference TRBV7-2 and TRBJ2-7, the CDR3 gives the full variable domain: GAGVSQSPSNKVTEKGKDVELRCDPISGHTALYWYRQSLGQGLEFLIYFQGNSAPDKSGLPSDRFSAERTGGSVSTLTIQRTQQEDSAVYLCASSLEWDSYEQYFGPGTRLTVT.

This clonotype was counted between two and nine times. The genes are TRBV11-2 and TRBJ1-3; D remains unclear. Germline V gene data show CDR1 as SGHAT and CDR2 as FQNNGV. V lost 2 bases to trimming and J lost 9 bases, with 5 bases between them. This CDR3 comprises 11 residues. CDR3 amino acids: CASSLRGTIYF. CDR3 nucleotide sequence: TGTGCCAGCAGCTTACGAGGCACCATATATTTT.

This clonotype was recorded at least ten times. CDR3 residues: CAISEPGKEGTQYF. DNA of the CDR3: TGTGCCATCAGTGAGCCTGGAAAAGAGGGCACGCAGTATTTT. The rearrangement links TRBV10-3 to TRBJ2-3, with D possibly matching TRBD2 (5 bases). The CDR3 runs 14 residues. Germline V CDR1 and CDR2: ENHRY, SYGVKD. Trimming stripped 2 bases from V and 9 bases from J, with 15 bases between.

The sample holds a few counts of this clonotype. CDR3 sequence: CASSLAQGFGGELFF. For the CDR3, the DNA is TGTGCCAGCAGCTTGGCGCAGGGCTTTGGCGGGGAGCTGTTTTTT. The chain combines TRBV5-6 with TRBJ2-2; maybe TRBD1 (5 bases). Germline-derived CDR1 and CDR2 are SGHDT and YYEEEE. V lost 0 bases and J lost 7, with 13 bases in between. The CDR3 loop spans 15 amino acids.

This sequence joins TRBV20-1 and TRBJ1-1; 10 bases fit TRBD1. The germline CDR1 and CDR2 sequences are DFQATT and SNEGSKA (reference sequence). V was pared by 6 bases and J by 4 bases, with 8 bases of the junction left unmatched. CDR3 length equals 14 residues. DNA of the CDR3: TGCAGTGCGGCAGACAGGGGGCAGTTCACTGAAGCTTTCTTT. As protein: CSAADRGQFTEAFF.

For the CDR3, the DNA is TGCGCCAGCAGCTCCGTCCCCAAGGGGGCAGATACGCAGTATTTT. Translation: CASSSVPKGADTQYF. V usage is TRBV5-1 and J usage is TRBJ2-3; D might be TRBD1 (6 bases). The CDR3 totals 15 residues. Looked up from germline, CDR1 is SGHRS and CDR2 is YFSETQ. Deletions cut 3 bases from V and 4 bases from J, with 15 bases between.

This clonotype has more than one count but fewer than ten. The V and J genes are TRBV29-1 and TRBJ2-1; D not certain. Germline V gene data show CDR1 as SQVTM and CDR2 as ANQGSEA. The CDR3 has 10 residues. V was trimmed by 1 base and J by 7 bases, leaving 2 bases between them. CDR3 sequence: CSVEVNEQFF. In DNA, the CDR3 is TGCAGCGTTGAAGTGAATGAGCAGTTCTTC.

This clonotype showed up just a few times. This chain links TRBV9 with TRBJ1-1, with TRBD1 matching 8 bases. CDR1 is SGDLS, CDR2 YYNGEE, per germline. The CDR3 extends over 12 amino acids. V dropped 3 bases and J dropped 8; count of bases not matched to a gene: 3. The CDR3 loop reads CASSAQGAEAFF. The CDR3 DNA follows: TGTGCCAGCAGCGCGCAGGGGGCGGAAGCTTTCTTT.

This clonotype was picked up a small number of times. This chain links TRBV3-1 with TRBJ1-1; D call uncertain. Trimming stripped 2 bases from V and 3 bases from J, with 7 bases between. The CDR3 spans 13 residues. The germline gives CDR1 LGHDT, CDR2 YNNKEL (reference sequence). CDR3 sequence (DNA): TGTGCCAGCAGCCAAAGAGAGGACACTGAAGCTTTCTTT. Its protein is CASSQREDTEAFF. Full variable domain (outside the CDR3, taken from reference TRBV3-1 and TRBJ1-1): DTAVSQTPKYLVTQMGNDKSIKCEQNLGHDTMYWYKQDSKKFLKIMFSYNNKELIINETVPNRFSPKSPDKAHLNLHINSLELGDSAVYFCASSQREDTEAFFGQGTRLTVV.

This clonotype was picked up many times. The chain links TRBV11-2 to TRBJ2-1; no definite D call. The CDR3 is made up of 15 amino acids. V gave up 7 bases and J gave up 6 bases, with 19 bases separating them. The germline V gene has CDR1 SGHAT and CDR2 FQNNGV. The CDR3 reads CASTTPEWIPNEQFF. Here the CDR3 DNA reads TGTGCCAGCACCACCCCAGAATGGATTCCCAATGAGCAGTTCTTC.

The rearrangement joins TRBV7-2 to TRBJ2-3; 7 bases fit TRBD2. The germline gives CDR1 SGHTA, CDR2 FQGNSA. The CDR3 has 17 amino acids. Germline trimming cut 2 bases from V and 4 bases from J; bases unmatched to any gene: 12. The CDR3 nucleotides read TGTGCCAGCAGCTTAAGGGGCCCTAGCGGCAACGCAGATACGCAGTATTTT. This codes for CASSLRGPSGNADTQYF.

The chain joins TRBV29-1 to TRBJ1-4; no clear D. The V and J ends lost 5 bases and 8 bases respectively, with 15 bases between them. This CDR3 contains 13 residues. Germline values: CDR1 SQVTM, CDR2 ANQGSEA. CDR3 bases: TGCAGCGTTTCAGAGGGTTATGGAGAAAAACTGTTTTTT. Translation gives CSVSEGYGEKLFF. The entire variable domain, with the rest obtained from reference TRBV29-1 and TRBJ1-4, is as follows: SAVISQKPSRDICQRGTSLTIQCQVDSQVTMMFWYRQQPGQSLTLIATANQGSEATYESGFVIDKFPISRPNLTFSTLTVSNMSPEDSSIYLCSVSEGYGEKLFFGSGTQLSVL.

This clonotype has a handful of counts. This chain connects TRBV9 to TRBJ1-1; D not resolved. CDR1 is SGDLS, CDR2 YYNGEE, per germline. The CDR3 contains 13 residues. Trimming cost V 3 bases and J 0 bases, with 6 bases left between them. In DNA form, the CDR3 reads TGTGCCAGCAGCGAGTTTCTGAACACTGAAGCTTTCTTT. This codes for CASSEFLNTEAFF.

A word on this clonotype: It may be a read error: a sequence one base away is much more abundant. The chain couples TRBV4-1 to TRBJ2-3; no clear D. V dropped 4 bases and J dropped 3 bases, with 8 bases sitting between them. This CDR3 has 13 amino acids. The V gene's germline CDR1 is MGHRA and CDR2 YSYEKL. CDR3 protein: CASSPWLTDTQYF. The CDR3 nucleotides are TGCGCCAGCAGCCCATGGTTAACAGATACGCAGTATTTT.

The V call is TRBV11-2, the J call TRBJ2-7; TRBD1 matches 9 bases. This CDR3 is built from 15 residues. CDR1 is SGHAT, CDR2 FQNNGV, per germline. Trimming removed 0 bases from V and 2 bases from J; junction bases left unmatched: 2. CDR3 protein: CASSLDGTGPYEQYF. CDR3 nucleotides: TGTGCCAGCAGCTTAGACGGGACAGGGCCCTACGAGCAGTACTTC. The whole variable domain, remainder taken from reference TRBV11-2 and TRBJ2-7, is EAGVAQSPRYKIIEKRQSVAFWCNPISGHATLYWYQQILGQGPKLLIQFQNNGVVDDSQLPKDRFSAERLKGVDSTLKIQPAKLEDSAVYLCASSLDGTGPYEQYFGPGTRLTVT.

The CDR3 protein is CASTRKGDTDTQYF. CDR3 in DNA: TGCGCCAGCACTCGAAAAGGTGATACAGATACGCAGTATTTT. This sequence joins TRBV5-1 and TRBJ2-3; no reliable D call. Germline values: CDR1 SGHRS, CDR2 YFSETQ. The V end was cut by 6 bases, the J end by 3 bases, with 14 bases between. The CDR3 extends over 14 amino acids.

The gene calls are TRBV11-2 and TRBJ1-1; no definite D call. CDR1 SGHAT and CDR2 FQNNGV come from the germline V gene. The CDR3 totals 16 residues. V was clipped by 4 bases and J by 4 bases, with 19 bases between them. The CDR3 reads CASSSKRTGYGTEAFF. The CDR3 DNA reads TGTGCCAGCAGCTCCAAGCGAACGGGGTATGGCACTGAAGCTTTCTTT.

The genes are TRBV5-4 and TRBJ2-3, with D unclear. CDR3 length: 15 residues. Germline V gene lookup returns CDR1 SGHNT and CDR2 YYREEE (reference sequence). Trimming took off 3 bases at V and 0 bases at J, with 11 bases between the two ends. CDR3 protein: CASSSDQRSTDTQYF. The DNA for the CDR3 is TGTGCCAGCAGCTCCGATCAGCGCAGCACAGATACGCAGTATTTT.

The chain couples TRBV2 to TRBJ2-5; D remains unclear. Germline CDR1 is SNHLY and CDR2 is FYNNEI. Trimming removed 3 bases at V and 1 base at J, with 12 bases between. There are 15 residues in the CDR3. For the CDR3, the DNA is TGTGCCAGCAGTGACAACCTAAGGCCCCAAGAGACCCAGTACTTC. Residues: CASSDNLRPQETQYF.

Only a few counts were recorded for this clonotype. V gene TRBV6-5 combines with J gene TRBJ2-6, with 7 positions matching TRBD1. Germline CDR1 reads MNHEY; CDR2 reads SVGAGI. This CDR3 is 15 amino acids long. The J segment lost 4 bases and the V segment lost 6 bases, leaving 6 bases of the junction unmatched. The CDR3 spells CASSPDRAGANVLTF. DNA for the CDR3: TGTGCCAGCAGCCCCGACAGGGCCGGGGCCAACGTCCTGACTTTC.